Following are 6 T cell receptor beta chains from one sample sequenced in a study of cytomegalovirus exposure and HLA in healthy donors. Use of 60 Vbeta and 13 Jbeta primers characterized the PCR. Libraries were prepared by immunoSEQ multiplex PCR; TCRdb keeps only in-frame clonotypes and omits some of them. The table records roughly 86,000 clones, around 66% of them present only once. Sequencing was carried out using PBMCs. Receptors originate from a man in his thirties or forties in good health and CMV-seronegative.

The DNA for the CDR3 is TGTGCCAGCAGCAAAGGGAGGTGGTACTTC. This gives the protein CASSKGRWYF. The V call is TRBV21-1, the J call TRBJ2-5; no DNA check was done on the table's D call, TRBD2. TRBV21-1 is listed as a pseudogene. The CDR3 contains 10 residues.

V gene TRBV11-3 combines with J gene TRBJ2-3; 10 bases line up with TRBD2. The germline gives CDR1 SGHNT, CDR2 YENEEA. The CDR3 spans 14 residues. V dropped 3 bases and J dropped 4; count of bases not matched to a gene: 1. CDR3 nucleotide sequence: TGTGCCAGCAGCTTGGGACTAGCGCCAGATACGCAGTATTTT. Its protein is CASSLGLAPDTQYF.

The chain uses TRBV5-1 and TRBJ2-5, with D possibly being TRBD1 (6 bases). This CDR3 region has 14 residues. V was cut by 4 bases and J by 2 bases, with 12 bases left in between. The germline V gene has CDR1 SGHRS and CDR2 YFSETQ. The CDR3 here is CASSPTQGQETQYF. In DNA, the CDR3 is TGCGCCAGCAGCCCTACCCAGGGGCAAGAGACCCAGTACTTC.

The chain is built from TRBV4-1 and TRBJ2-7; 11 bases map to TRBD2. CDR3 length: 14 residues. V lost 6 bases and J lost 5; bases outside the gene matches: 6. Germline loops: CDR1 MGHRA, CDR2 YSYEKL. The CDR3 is CASSLLAGVHEQYF. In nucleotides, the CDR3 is TGCGCCAGCAGTCTACTAGCGGGAGTCCACGAGCAGTACTTC.

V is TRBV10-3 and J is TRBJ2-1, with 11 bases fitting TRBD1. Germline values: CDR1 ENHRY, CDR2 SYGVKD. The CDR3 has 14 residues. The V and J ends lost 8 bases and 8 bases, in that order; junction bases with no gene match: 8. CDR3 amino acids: CAIEGGTGGDEQFF. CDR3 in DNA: TGTGCCATCGAAGGTGGGACAGGGGGGGATGAGCAGTTCTTC.

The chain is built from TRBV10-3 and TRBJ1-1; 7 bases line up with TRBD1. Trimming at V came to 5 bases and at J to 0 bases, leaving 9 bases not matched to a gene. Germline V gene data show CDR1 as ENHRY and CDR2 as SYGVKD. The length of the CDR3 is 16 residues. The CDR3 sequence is CAISSKGQSLNTEAFF. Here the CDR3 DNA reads TGTGCCATCAGTTCCAAGGGACAGTCATTGAACACTGAAGCTTTCTTT.